Shown below are 15 T cell receptor beta chains from a single sample sequenced in a study of beta chain features in type 1 diabetes. Antigen specificity for these receptors is unknown. Expressed TCRB transcripts were sequenced, since all the RNA that had been isolated was reverse transcribed. Measured with immunoSEQ multiplex PCR; TCRdb has only the in-frame clones, and not every one. The table includes roughly 700,000 clones, about an eighth detected once. The study, taken as a whole, reports: Moderate yet significant TCRB CDR3 shortening was seen in Type 1 diabetes patients in all four CD4+ subsets.

Sequencing was done on a sample of naive CD4+ T cells from blood. All receptors come from a man younger than 35 with type 1 diabetes.

The chain is built from TRBV7-3 and TRBJ2-1; 9 bases align to TRBD1. The CDR3 extends over 15 amino acids. Trimming at V came to 3 bases and at J to 4 bases, leaving 4 bases not matched to a gene. In germline, CDR1 is SGHTA, CDR2 FQGTGA. This CDR3 is CASSLGTGPYNEQFF. The CDR3 region has the DNA TGTGCCAGCAGCTTGGGGACAGGGCCGTACAATGAGCAGTTCTTC.

The chain has TRBV7-8 and TRBJ2-2, with 9 bases fitting TRBD2. Germline V gene lookup returns CDR1 SGHVS and CDR2 FQNEAQ. Trimming removed 2 bases from V and 5 bases from J; junction bases left unmatched: 6. The CDR3 has 16 residues. The CDR3 coding sequence is TGTGCCAGCAGCTTATCGCCTAGCGGGATTACCGGGGAGCTGTTTTTT. Its protein is CASSLSPSGITGELFF. The full variable domain, its missing parts supplied by reference TRBV7-8 and TRBJ2-2, is GAGVSQSPRYKVAKRGQDVALRCDPISGHVSLFWYQQALGQGPEFLTYFQNEAQLDKSGLPSDRFFAERPEGSVSTLKIQRTQQEDSAVYLCASSLSPSGITGELFFGEGSRLTVL.

The chain combines TRBV2 with TRBJ1-1, with TRBD1 matching 7 bases. This CDR3 has 16 amino acids. Losses at the gene ends were 4 bases for V and 2 bases for J; bases not matched to a gene: 10. Germline-derived CDR1 and CDR2 are SNHLY and FYNNEI. Here the CDR3 reads CASSAPYGGGNTEAFF. CDR3 bases: TGTGCCAGCAGTGCCCCCTACGGAGGGGGCAACACTGAAGCTTTCTTT. The whole variable domain, remainder taken from reference TRBV2 and TRBJ1-1, is EPEVTQTPSHQVTQMGQEVILRCVPISNHLYFYWYRQILGQKVEFLVSFYNNEISEKSEIFDDQFSVERPDGSNFTLKIRSTKLEDSAMYFCASSAPYGGGNTEAFFGQGTRLTVV.

The rearrangement links TRBV13 to TRBJ1-1, with 8 bases that match TRBD1. V shed 0 bases and J 3 bases; nucleotides not matched to a gene: 6. The V gene's germline CDR1 is PRHDT and CDR2 FYEKMQ (reference sequence). CDR3 length: 16 residues. This CDR3 reads CASSLGHPQGDTEAFF. DNA of the CDR3: TGTGCCAGCAGCTTAGGCCACCCACAGGGGGACACTGAAGCTTTCTTT.

The sample holds a few counts of this clone. V and J are TRBV5-8 and TRBJ2-1; 13 positions agree with TRBD2. From germline, CDR1 is SGHTS and CDR2 YDEGEE. After removal of 0 bases from V and 4 bases from J, the junction contained 7 bases not matched to a gene. The CDR3 is made up of 18 amino acids. CDR3 sequence reads: CASSLAGTSGEIYNEQFF. The CDR3 DNA reads as TGTGCCAGCAGCTTGGCTGGGACTAGCGGGGAAATTTACAATGAGCAGTTCTTC.

In its sample, this clone was seen a few times. The rearrangement joins TRBV5-1 to TRBJ2-3, with D possibly being TRBD1 or TRBD2 (6 bases each). The CDR3 has 15 residues. Germline CDR1 SGHRS, CDR2 YFSETQ. The ends were cut back, 6 bases at V and 1 base at J, with 15 bases in the middle. For the CDR3, the DNA is TGCGCCAGCAACAATCGGGGGCCTGGCACAGATACGCAGTATTTT. It is translated as CASNNRGPGTDTQYF.

This clone has just a few counts. The chain joins TRBV29-1 to TRBJ2-3; 9 nucleotides align to TRBD1. Per the germline V gene, CDR1 is SQVTM and CDR2 is ANQGSEA. The V and J ends lost 2 bases and 4 bases, in that order; junction bases with no gene match: 4. The length of the CDR3 is 14 residues. The CDR3 bases are TGCAGCGTTGAAATGACAGGGGGGGCAGATACGCAGTATTTT. This encodes CSVEMTGGADTQYF.

The CDR3 is CASGLQETQYF. The CDR3 region has the DNA TGTGCTAGTGGTTTGCAGGAGACCCAGTACTTC. J is TRBJ2-5 and V is TRBV12-5; D is unclear. The ends were cut back, 2 bases at V and 5 bases at J, with 3 bases in the middle. The CDR3 spans 11 residues. CDR1 LGHNT and CDR2 FRNRAP come from the germline V gene. Based on the CDR3 plus reference TRBV12-5 and TRBJ2-5, the full variable domain is DARVTQTPRHKVTEMGQEVTMRCQPILGHNTVFWYRQTMMQGLELLAYFRNRAPLDDSGMPKDRFSAEMPDATLATLKIQPSEPRDSAVYFCASGLQETQYFGPGTRLLVL.

This clone was seen only a few times. The rearrangement uses TRBV10-3 and TRBJ1-4; TRBD1 is a possible D gene (6 bases). CDR1 is ENHRY and CDR2 is SYGVKD in the germline V gene. Trimming shortened V by 2 bases and J by 5 bases, and 15 bases separated the two germline ends. This CDR3 has 16 amino acids. CDR3 protein: CAISEPPGQKNEKLFF. CDR3 coding DNA: TGTGCCATCAGTGAGCCTCCGGGACAAAAAAATGAAAAACTGTTTTTT.

The chain has TRBV6-6 and TRBJ1-2; D may be TRBD1 (6 bases). The CDR3 has 13 amino acids. CDR1 is MNHNY and CDR2 is SVGAGI in the germline V gene (reference sequence). Between the trimmed V and J ends, which lost 7 bases and 3 bases, there was a span of 12 bases. This chain's CDR3 is CASNGQRYYGYTF. In DNA, the CDR3 is TGTGCCAGCAATGGACAGCGATACTATGGCTACACCTTC.

A few counts support this clone. The J gene is TRBJ2-5, the V gene TRBV5-1; D not certain. Germline V gives CDR1 SGHRS, CDR2 YFSETQ. Trimming stripped 0 bases from V and 4 bases from J, with 7 bases between. The CDR3 runs 13 residues. In DNA, the CDR3 is TGCGCCAGCAGCTTGGAGTACCGAGAGACCCAGTACTTC. Its translation: CASSLEYRETQYF.

This chain links TRBV29-1 with TRBJ2-3; D assignment may be TRBD1 or TRBD2 (5 bases each). The germline gives CDR1 SQVTM, CDR2 ANQGSEA. The CDR3 length is 16 residues. The germline V and J ends were trimmed by 0 bases and 1 base, with 14 bases remaining between them. CDR3 in DNA: TGCAGCGTTGAAGATCTCCTTCTGGGGGGCACAGATACGCAGTATTTT. Encoded protein: CSVEDLLLGGTDTQYF.

This clone appeared a few times. The chain employs TRBV6-5 and TRBJ1-2; a weak D match, TRBD1 (5 bases). CDR1 is MNHEY, CDR2 SVGAGI, per germline. The CDR3 is 13 amino acids. V was clipped by 2 bases and J by 6 bases, with 10 bases between them. CDR3: CASSYRTRDGYTF. CDR3 coding DNA: TGTGCCAGCAGTTACAGGACCAGGGATGGCTACACCTTC.

This clone was observed a few times. The J gene is TRBJ2-5, the V gene TRBV10-3; unclear D gene. Trimming cost V 0 bases and J 4 bases, with 6 bases left between them. Germline loops: CDR1 ENHRY, CDR2 SYGVKD. This CDR3 region has 13 residues. Here the CDR3 DNA reads TGTGCCATCAGTGAGTCGAAAGGAGAGACCCAGTACTTC. It is translated as CAISESKGETQYF.

The sample holds a few counts of this clone. The rearrangement links TRBV4-2 to TRBJ1-1; no clear D gene. Trimming took off 2 bases at V and 4 bases at J, with 11 bases between the two ends. This CDR3 is 14 amino acids long. Germline V lookup: CDR1 LGHNA, CDR2 YNFKEQ. In DNA, the CDR3 is TGTGCCAGCAGCCAACTCGAGTACGCCACTGAAGCTTTCTTT. Protein: CASSQLEYATEAFF.